This TCR beta chain was identified in a study of T cell repertoires in cytomegalovirus infection. Study at large: In public TCR beta signatures, there were indications of both CMV infection and matching HLA type.

This CDR3 region has 13 residues. The germline CDR1 and CDR2 sequences are KGHDR and SFDVKD. V was shortened by 5 bases and J by 3 bases, with 7 bases between the two germline ends. TCRdb ran MiXCR on the reads and lists one entry per CDR3 protein. The sample contains about 830,000 distinct CDR3 sequences, 32% of which appear only once. This clonotype showed up just a few times. Its cognate antigen is unknown. This sample comprised cultured CD8+ T cells from PBMCs, obtained from culture after CMV antigen stimulation. The clonotype originates from a human donor in good health (CMV status not recorded). Some clones in this sample may be carry-over from other donors' samples. This chain links TRBV24-1 with TRBJ1-5, with D possibly being TRBD1 (5 bases). CDR3 DNA: TGTGCCACCAGTGCGGGGGTCAATCAGCCCCAGCATTTT. Translated: CATSAGVNQPQHF.